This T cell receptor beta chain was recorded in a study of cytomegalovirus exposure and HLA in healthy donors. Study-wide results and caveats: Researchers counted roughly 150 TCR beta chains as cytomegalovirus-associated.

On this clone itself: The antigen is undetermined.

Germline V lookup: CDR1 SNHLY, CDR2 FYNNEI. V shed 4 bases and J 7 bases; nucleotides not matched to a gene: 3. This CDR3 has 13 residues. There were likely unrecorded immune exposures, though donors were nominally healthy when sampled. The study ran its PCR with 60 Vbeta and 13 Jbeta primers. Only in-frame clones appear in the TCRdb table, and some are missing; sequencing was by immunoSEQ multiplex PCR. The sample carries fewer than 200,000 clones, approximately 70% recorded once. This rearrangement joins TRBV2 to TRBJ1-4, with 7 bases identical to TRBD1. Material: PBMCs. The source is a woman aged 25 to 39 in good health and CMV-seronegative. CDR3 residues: CASSVRQGEKLFF. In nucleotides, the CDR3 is TGTGCCAGCAGTGTCCGACAGGGTGAAAAACTGTTTTTT.